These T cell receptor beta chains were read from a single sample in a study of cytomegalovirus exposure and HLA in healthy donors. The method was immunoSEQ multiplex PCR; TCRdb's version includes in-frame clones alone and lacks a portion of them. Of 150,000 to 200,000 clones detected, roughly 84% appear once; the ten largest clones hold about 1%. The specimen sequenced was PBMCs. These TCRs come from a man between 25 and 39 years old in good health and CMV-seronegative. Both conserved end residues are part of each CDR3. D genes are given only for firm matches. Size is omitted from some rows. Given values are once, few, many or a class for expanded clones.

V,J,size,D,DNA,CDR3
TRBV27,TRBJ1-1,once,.,TGTGCCAGCAGTTTATGGGCCGGGACAACGTTAACTGAAGCTTTCTTT,CASSLWAGTTLTEAFF
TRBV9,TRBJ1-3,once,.,TGTGCCAGCAGCGTAGATAAGAGTGGGAGCCTATATTTT,CASSVDKSGSLYF
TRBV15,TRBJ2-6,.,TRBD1,TGTGCCTCTGCCGGGGACAGTGTTTCTGGGGCCAACGTCCTGACTTTC,CASAGDSVSGANVLTF
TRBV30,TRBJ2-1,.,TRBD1,TGTGCCTGGAGTGCAGAACAGGGGTACAATGAGCAGTTCTTC,CAWSAEQGYNEQFF
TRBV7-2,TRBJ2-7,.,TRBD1,TGTGCCAGCAGGGGCCGGACAGGGTCGAAGTACGAGCAGTACTTC,CASRGRTGSKYEQYF
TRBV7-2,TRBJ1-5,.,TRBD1,TGTGCCAGCAGCGTGACAGGGTACGGTCAGCCCCAGCATTTT,CASSVTGYGQPQHF
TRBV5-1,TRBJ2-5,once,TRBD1,TGCGCCAGCAGCCTGACAGGGGGGGAGACCCAGTACTTC,CASSLTGGETQYF
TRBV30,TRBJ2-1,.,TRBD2,TGTGCCTGGAGTGGGCGACTAGCGGGAGGTAATGAGCAGTTCTTC,CAWSGRLAGGNEQFF
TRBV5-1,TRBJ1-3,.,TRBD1,TGCGCCAGCAGTCTCTACAGGGGTAACGCTGGAAACACCATATATTTT,CASSLYRGNAGNTIYF
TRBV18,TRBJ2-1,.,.,TGTGCCAGCTCACCTAGCTCCCACCCCTACAATGGGCAGTTCTTC,CASSPSSHPYNGQFF
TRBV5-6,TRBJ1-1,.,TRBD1,TGTGCCAGCAGCTTGGCTGGGATGACAGGGGACACTGAAGCTTTCTTT,CASSLAGMTGDTEAFF
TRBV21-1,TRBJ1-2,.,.,TGTGCCAGCGAGGGGGGGCGTGGCTACACCTTC,CASEGGRGYTF
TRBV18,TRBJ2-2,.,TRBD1,TGTGCCAGCTCCCAAAAGACAGGGGGCACCGGGGAGCTGTTTTTT,CASSQKTGGTGELFF
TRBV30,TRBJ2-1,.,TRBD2,TGTGCCTCGGGACTAGCGGGCCTCAATGAGCAGTTCTTC,CASGLAGLNEQFF
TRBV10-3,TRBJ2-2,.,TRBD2,TGTGCCATCAGGTTGACTAGCGGGAGGACCGGGGAGCTGTTTTTT,CAIRLTSGRTGELFF
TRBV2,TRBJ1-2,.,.,TGTGCCAGCACTCAACCCACCCTAAACTATGGCTACACCTTC,CASTQPTLNYGYTF
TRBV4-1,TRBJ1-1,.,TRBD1,TGCGCCAGCAGCCGAGAACAGGGGGCCAAAGCTTTCTTT,CASSREQGAKAFF
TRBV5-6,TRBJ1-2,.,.,TGTGCCAGCAGAAAAGACAATCTTGCGAACTATGGCTACACCTTC,CASRKDNLANYGYTF
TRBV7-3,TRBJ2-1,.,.,TGTGCCAGCAGCCCGGGACTTAACTACAATGAGCAGTTCTTC,CASSPGLNYNEQFF
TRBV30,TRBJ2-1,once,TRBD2,TGTGCCTGGGGACTAGCGGTCTACAATGAGCAGTTCTTC,CAWGLAVYNEQFF
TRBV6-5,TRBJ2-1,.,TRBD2,TGTGCCAGCAGTTTCAGGGCGGCGGGAGCGAACAATGAGCAGTTCTTC,CASSFRAAGANNEQFF
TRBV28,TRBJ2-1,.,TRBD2,TGTGCCAGCAGTTTATCAGGGGGACTAGCGACCTACAATGAGCAGTTCTTC,CASSLSGGLATYNEQFF
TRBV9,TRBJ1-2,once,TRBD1,TGTGCCAGCAGCGTAGGGACAGGGGGTTATGGCTACACCTTC,CASSVGTGGYGYTF
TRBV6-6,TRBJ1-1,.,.,TGTGCCAGCAGGGGACATACGAACACTGAAGCTTTCTTT,CASRGHTNTEAFF
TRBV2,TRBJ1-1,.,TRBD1,TGTGCCAGCAGTGCCGGGACAGGGAGGACTGAAGCTTTCTTT,CASSAGTGRTEAFF
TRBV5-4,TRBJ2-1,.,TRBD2,TGTGCCAGCAGCGTAGCGGGGGAGGGGGGGATGGACCAGCAGTTCTTC,CASSVAGEGGMDQQFF
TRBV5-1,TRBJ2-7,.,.,TGCGCCAGCAGCTGGAGGGTAAGTTCCTACGAGCAGTACTTC,CASSWRVSSYEQYF
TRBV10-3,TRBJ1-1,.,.,TGTGCCATCGGTGGACGGGGAACAGTGAACACTGAAGCTTTCTTT,CAIGGRGTVNTEAFF
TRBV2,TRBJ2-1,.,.,TGTGCCAGCAGTATCAGACTAGTTAATGAGCAGTTCTTC,CASSIRLVNEQFF
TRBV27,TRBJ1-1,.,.,TGTTATACAGGGTTCAGGAAAACTGAAGCTTTCTTT,CYTGFRKTEAFF
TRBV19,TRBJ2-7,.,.,TGTGCCAGCCGGGGCAGGGGTGACTCCTACGAGCAGTACTTC,CASRGRGDSYEQYF
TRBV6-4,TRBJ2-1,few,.,TGTGCCAGCAGTGATCAGGGATCCGCACCCAATGAGCAGTTCTTC,CASSDQGSAPNEQFF
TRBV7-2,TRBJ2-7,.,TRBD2,TGTGCCAGCAGCTTAATAGCGGGAGTCGAGCAGTACTTC,CASSLIAGVEQYF